This section outlines one T cell receptor (beta chain) sequence together with its context. Its antigen remains unidentified. TCRdb's table, derived via immunoSEQ multiplex PCR, lists solely in-frame clones and lacks some. The sample lists about 76,000 clones, about four fifths occurring once. These data belong to a study of radiotherapy plus CTLA-4 blockade in lung cancer. Findings of the study overall: Following radiotherapy plus ipilimumab, tumor-derived TCR clones expanded in the blood. Early blood T cell clone changes and increased post-radiation serum interferon-beta were reportedly the strongest response predictors.

The V end was cut by 5 bases, the J end by 6 bases, with 19 bases between. Germline assignment: CDR1 SGHTA and CDR2 FQGNSA. The CDR3 loop spans 16 amino acids. The source of this sequence is a human donor with non-small cell lung cancer who had stable disease on radiotherapy plus ipilimumab. This chain uses TRBV7-2 with TRBJ2-2, with D possibly being TRBD1 or TRBD2 (6 bases each). This specimen was peripheral blood, taken from a patient treated with radiotherapy plus ipilimumab. The CDR3 is CASSQRGAPGAGELFF. The CDR3 coding sequence is TGTGCCAGCAGCCAGCGCGGGGCACCAGGGGCCGGGGAGCTGTTTTTT.